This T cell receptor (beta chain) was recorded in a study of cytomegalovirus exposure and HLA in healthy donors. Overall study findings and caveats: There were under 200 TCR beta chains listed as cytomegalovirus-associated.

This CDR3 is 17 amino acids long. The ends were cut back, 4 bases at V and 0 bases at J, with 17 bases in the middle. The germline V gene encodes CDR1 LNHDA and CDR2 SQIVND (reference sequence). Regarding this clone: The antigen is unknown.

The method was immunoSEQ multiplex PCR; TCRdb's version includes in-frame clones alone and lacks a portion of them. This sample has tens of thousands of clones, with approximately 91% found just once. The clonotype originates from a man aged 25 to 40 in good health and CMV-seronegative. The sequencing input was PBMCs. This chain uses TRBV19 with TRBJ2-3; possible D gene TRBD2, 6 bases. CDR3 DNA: TGTGCCAGTAGTAGGAGGGACCGACCCACTAGCACAGATACGCAGTATTTT. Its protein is CASSRRDRPTSTDTQYF.